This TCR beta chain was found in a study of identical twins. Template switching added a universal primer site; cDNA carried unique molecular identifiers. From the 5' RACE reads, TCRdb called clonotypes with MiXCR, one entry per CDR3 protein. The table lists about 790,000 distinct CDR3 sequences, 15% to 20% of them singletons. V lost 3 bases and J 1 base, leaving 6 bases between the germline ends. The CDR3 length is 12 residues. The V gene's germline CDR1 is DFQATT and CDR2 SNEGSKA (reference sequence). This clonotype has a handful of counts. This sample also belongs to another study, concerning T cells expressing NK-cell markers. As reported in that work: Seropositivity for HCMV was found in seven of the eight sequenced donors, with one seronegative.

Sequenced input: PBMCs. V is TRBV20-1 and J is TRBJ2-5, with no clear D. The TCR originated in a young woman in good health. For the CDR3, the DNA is TGCAGTGCTAGGGCCTCCCAAGAGACCCAGTACTTC. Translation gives CSARASQETQYF.